This passage covers 16 T cell receptor beta chains from one sample sequenced in a study of CD8+CD57+ T cells in acquired aplastic anemia listed by TCRdb under 2018. Expansion of CD8+CD57+ cells had been shown by flow cytometry in the patients chosen for sequencing. The sequencer was an Illumina HiSeq 2000. TCR beta VDJ combination and CDR3 sequence profiling used genomic DNA as the template. The public sequencing data were trimmed at Q25 with fastp and processed into clonotypes with MiXCR by TCRdb, which kept only in-frame beta chains. Identical CDR3 protein sequences are pooled into one entry, listed with their most common genes and DNA. In this sample the table shows around 500,000 distinct CDR3 sequences, approximately 33% of which occur a single time. The biggest ten clones account for about 0.8% of the sample. Sequenced input: sorted CD4+, CD8+, or CD8+CD57+ T cells (not recorded which) from PBMCs. The receptors originated from a human donor with aplastic anemia.

This rearrangement joins TRBV2 to TRBJ1-6; 7 bases line up with TRBD1. Losses at the gene ends were 8 bases for V and 7 bases for J; bases not matched to a gene: 11. This CDR3 is built from 15 residues. CDR1 and CDR2 from the germline V gene are SNHLY and FYNNEI. The CDR3 reads CASSQGPLQNSPLHF. The CDR3 DNA sequence: TGTGCCAGCTCACAGGGGCCCCTCCAGAATTCACCCCTCCACTTT.

The V and J genes are TRBV6-4 and TRBJ1-6; TRBD1 aligns across 9 bases. Germline V gene sequence: CDR1 MRHNA, CDR2 SNTAGT. V was clipped by 2 bases and J by 0 bases; unmatched bases: 8. The CDR3 extends over 19 amino acids. DNA for the CDR3: TGTGCCAGCAGTGACCGGGACAGGGAAACAAGCTCCTATAATTCACCCCTCCACTTT. Encoded protein: CASSDRDRETSSYNSPLHF.

This sequence joins TRBV20-1 and TRBJ2-1, with D perhaps TRBD1 (5 bases). Germline V gives CDR1 DFQATT, CDR2 SNEGSKA (reference sequence). CDR3 size: 11 residues. The V end was cut by 5 bases, the J end by 7 bases, with 9 bases between. The CDR3 reads CSADSGNEQFF. CDR3 in DNA: TGCAGTGCTGACAGTGGAAATGAGCAGTTCTTC.

This clonotype came up many times. V is TRBV5-5 and J is TRBJ1-2; D might be TRBD1 (6 bases). V was trimmed by 1 base and J by 14 bases, leaving 12 bases between them. The CDR3 runs to 11 residues. The V gene's germline CDR1 is SGHKS and CDR2 YYEKEE (reference sequence). Here the CDR3 DNA reads TGTGCCAGCAGCTTGTGGCAGGGGTGGACCTTC. Encoded protein: CASSLWQGWTF.

This clonotype was counted a few times. An end of the junction differs from the germline gene, which may be a read error. The chain carries TRBV7-8 and TRBJ2-7; D not resolved. CDR3 length equals 15 residues. CDR1 and CDR2 from the germline V gene are SGHVS and FQNEAQ. The CDR3: CASSISEVSGYEHYF. The CDR3 region has the DNA TGTGCCAGCAGCATCAGCGAGGTTAGTGGTTACGAGCATTACTTC.

This clonotype was recorded many times. The chain recombines TRBV9 with TRBJ1-1; D remains ambiguous. The V and J ends lost 2 bases and 3 bases respectively, with 8 bases between them. The CDR3 contains 13 residues. Germline V gene data show CDR1 as SGDLS and CDR2 as YYNGEE. As DNA, the CDR3 is TGTGCCAGCAGCGTCTACTCAGACACTGAAGCTTTCTTT. Translated: CASSVYSDTEAFF.

Comment on this clonotype: The junction differs from germline at one of its ends, possibly a read error. V usage is TRBV20-1 and J usage is TRBJ2-3; D perhaps matches TRBD1 (5 bases). CDR3 length: 15 amino acids. Germline V gives CDR1 DFQATT, CDR2 SNEGSKA (reference sequence). The DNA of the CDR3 is TGCAATGCTAGAGATCGGTCCAGGGGCACAGATACGCAGTATTTT. The encoded protein is CNARDRSRGTDTQYF.

This clonotype was seen once. A much larger clone differs by one base, so this may be a read error. The chain uses TRBV20-1 and TRBJ1-2; 7 bases agree with TRBD1. The V segment lost 3 bases and the J segment 4 bases; nucleotides outside the gene matches: 11. The CDR3 sequence is 15 residues long. Germline V gene data show CDR1 as DFQATT and CDR2 as SNEGSKA (reference sequence). CDR3 sequence: CSASNPRQGSYGYTF. CDR3 in DNA: TGCAGTGCTAGCAACCCCCGACAGGGCAGCTATGGCTACACCTTC.

In its sample, this clonotype was seen many times. This rearrangement joins TRBV14 to TRBJ2-5; unclear D gene. Between the trimmed V and J ends, which lost 1 base and 5 bases, there was a span of 8 bases. CDR3 length: 13 amino acids. Germline assignment: CDR1 SGHDN and CDR2 FVKESK. The DNA of the CDR3 is TGTGCCAGCAGCCAAGTCTCGCGGGAGACCCAGTACTTC. Translating it yields CASSQVSRETQYF.

This clonotype turned up a few times. This chain joins TRBV27 and TRBJ1-2; no definite D call. This CDR3 has 14 amino acids. Germline V CDR1 and CDR2: MNHEY, SMNVEV (reference sequence). Trimming removed 5 bases at V and 3 bases at J, with 13 bases between. The CDR3 loop reads CASSLTGNDYGYTF. The DNA of the CDR3 is TGTGCCAGCAGTCTAACCGGGAATGACTATGGCTACACCTTC.

This clonotype was seen at least ten times. V usage is TRBV2 and J usage is TRBJ1-5; D is uncertain. The CDR3 runs to 14 residues. The V and J ends lost 3 bases and 0 bases respectively, with 6 bases between them. The germline gives CDR1 SNHLY, CDR2 FYNNEI. The CDR3 nucleotides are TGTGCCAGCAGTGACGGGGTTAGCAATCAGCCCCAGCATTTT. Protein sequence: CASSDGVSNQPQHF.

The rearrangement uses TRBV19 and TRBJ1-2, with 8 nucleotides matching TRBD1. J lost 8 bases, V lost 9 bases, and 17 bases had no gene match. Germline loops: CDR1 LNHDA, CDR2 SQIVND (reference sequence). The CDR3 loop spans 15 amino acids. CDR3 amino acids: CASSHRDRPVLGYTF. The CDR3 coding sequence is TGTGCCAGCAGCCACCGGGACAGGCCCGTGTTAGGCTACACCTTC. Full variable domain (remainder filled in from reference TRBV19 and TRBJ1-2): DGGITQSPKYLFRKEGQNVTLSCEQNLNHDAMYWYRQDPGQGLRLIYYSQIVNDFQKGDIAEGYSVSREKKESFPLTVTSAQKNPTAFYLCASSHRDRPVLGYTFGSGTRLTVV.

The V gene is TRBV7-8, the J gene TRBJ1-3; D possibly corresponds to TRBD1 (6 bases). The germline CDR1 and CDR2 sequences are SGHVS and FQNEAQ. There are 16 residues in the CDR3. V was pared by 4 bases and J by 3 bases, with 16 bases between. CDR3 DNA: TGTGCCAGCAGCTCGGCCCTCAGGGGTTATGGAAACACCATATATTTT. Encoded protein: CASSSALRGYGNTIYF.

This clonotype was observed many times. The chain has TRBV9 and TRBJ1-2; no clear D. The length of the CDR3 is 17 residues. Per germline, CDR1 SGDLS and CDR2 YYNGEE. Trimming removed 4 bases from V and 3 bases from J, with 22 bases in between. CDR3 in amino acids: CASSPRGTERGDYGYTF. The CDR3 DNA reads as TGTGCCAGCAGCCCGAGAGGAACCGAACGAGGAGACTATGGCTACACCTTC.

The J gene is TRBJ2-1, the V gene TRBV15, with D perhaps being TRBD1 or TRBD2 (5 bases each). V was clipped by 0 bases and J by 8 bases, with 11 bases between them. The germline V gene encodes CDR1 LNHNV and CDR2 YYDKDF (reference sequence). CDR3 length equals 14 residues. This CDR3 is CATSRDKRGYEQFF. The DNA for the CDR3 is TGTGCCACCAGCAGAGATAAGAGGGGTTATGAGCAGTTCTTC.

This clonotype was observed a handful of times. One end of the junction is discordant with germline, which a read error may explain. The chain has TRBV10-3 and TRBJ2-1; a weak D match, TRBD2 (5 bases). Germline CDR1 ENHRY, CDR2 SYGVKD. The CDR3 runs 17 residues. The CDR3, as DNA: TGTGCCAGCAGTGAAAAGGCCCTTGTTAGCGTCCTAAGAGAGCAGTTCTTC. Translated, it gives CASSEKALVSVLREQFF.